This T cell receptor beta chain stems from a study of T cells in Graves' hyperthyroidism and ophthalmopathy (dated by TCRdb to between 2018 and 2020). With respect to the entire study: Peripheral blood was sampled at the time of initial diagnosis, prior to any treatment. To identify TCR V-J signatures that set the groups apart, the researchers used a discovery cohort of more than 95 patients, made up of roughly 45 with Graves' ophthalmopathy and 55 to 65 with stable Graves' hyperthyroidism. Prospective prediction of ophthalmopathy was tested in an independent validation cohort of 18 to 20 hyperthyroidism patients and 15 to 17 patients who later progressed to ophthalmopathy. The approximately 98 discovery patients were randomly divided into training and test sets at a 7:3 ratio. In roughly six Graves' hyperthyroidism patients, the study also compared T-cell repertoires from thyroid tissue with T-cell repertoires from blood. After sampling, hyperthyroidism patients received methimazole starting at 30 mg daily, and ophthalmopathy patients received high-dose intravenous methylprednisolone. TCR Vbeta CDR3 sequencing of 135 peripheral blood samples (roughly 43 ophthalmopathy, about 80 hyperthyroidism and about 17 progressor patients) is reported in the paper.

Study-wide conclusions, independent of this receptor: In validation, the model predicted progression to ophthalmopathy with roughly 70% sensitivity and 72% to 85% specificity, a median of 6.5 months before onset. A model built on a 13 V-J signature distinguished ophthalmopathy from stable hyperthyroidism, reaching 87.88% sensitivity and approximately 83% specificity in cross-validation and 80%/75% in testing. No statistical method was used to set the sample size in advance, and investigators knew the group allocation. Most expanded thyroid clonotypes (frequency above 0.001) were also detected in blood, a finding suggesting that blood repertoires may reflect thyroid immune responses.

The TCR beta CDR3 regions were amplified from RNA transcripts. For the first round of RT-PCR on the TCR CDR3, the HTBI primer set was used together with the Qiagen OneStep RT-PCR kit. A second multiplex PCR round built the libraries, followed by size selection and purification. The libraries were sequenced on an Illumina HiSeq2000 using paired-end 100 bp reads. The published analysis was carried out like this. SOAPnuke was used to process the raw data, removing reads that contained adapters or uncalled bases, had a mean Phred below 15, or lacked an exact match to the constant primer or identifier. High-quality paired reads were merged with COPE v1.2.5, and unique nucleotide sequences were defined as clonotypes. MiTCR v1.1 was used to align the clonotypes against IMGT TRBV, TRBD and TRBJ reference segments. The analysis included only V-J combinations with a frequency above 0.0001, which together covered 99% to 99.2% of the repertoires. The TCS score was defined as the ratio of F50 (clonal expansion) to E x V (chaos), calculated using BLOSUM62-based TCRdist between CDR3 peptides within each V-J. Welch's t-statistics and random forest reduced around 520 V-J features to roughly 13, which were used in a naive Bayes classifier (R e1071). In TCRdb, the public reads were trimmed at Q25 with fastp and aligned with MiXCR, with productive beta chains retained. Rows are unified per CDR3 protein, each entry keeping the most common DNA and genes. The V and J calls come from TCRdb's annotation, not from the publication. A total of 400,000 or so distinct CDR3 sequences appear in this sample, about 14% of them only once. The ten most abundant clones make up 15% to 20% of the sample.

Many counts were recorded for this clonotype. Its recognized antigen is unknown. No base quality values were provided; no much bigger clone lies one nucleotide off. There are 13 amino acids in the CDR3, from cysteine to phenylalanine inclusive. The only DNA kept is the CDR3, 39 bases in frame from the first base. According to the germline V gene, CDR1 reads SGHDT and CDR2 reads YYEEEE. Relative to germline, V is missing 6 bases and J is missing 3 bases, with 4 bases of the junction outside any gene match. Ophthalmopathy patients had moderately to severely active disease, with a Clinical Activity Score of 3 or more, a NOSPECS grade of 4 or more, and a disease duration of less than 3 months. Any patient with an uncontrolled infection, another autoimmune disease, pregnancy or lactation was excluded. Clinical symptoms, serum thyroxine and TRAb, thyroid ultrasound, and orbital computed tomography formed the basis for the diagnoses. Ficoll-Paque density gradient centrifugation was used to isolate PBMCs from approximately 10 ml of fresh peripheral blood. Trizol reagent was used to extract total RNA, and RNA quality was then checked on an Agilent 2100 Bioanalyzer.

The TCR originated in a woman aged 25 to 39 with Graves' ophthalmopathy. This receptor chain uses TRBV5-6 and TRBJ2-7, and TRBD1 matches 9 of the central bases. The source material was blood. The DNA reads as follows: TGTGCCAGCAACGGGGGACAGGGCTACGAGCAGTACTTC. Its protein reads: CASNGGQGYEQYF.